This TCR beta chain is from a study of control samples from healthy donors and cancer patients. J gave up 5 bases and V 6 bases, and 7 bases lay outside the gene matches. The CDR3 runs 14 residues. The germline CDR1 and CDR2 sequences are MNHEY and SVGAGI. Using immunoSEQ multiplex PCR, the repertoire was profiled, and TCRdb retains in-frame clones only, with some absent. Of about 130,000 clones detected, almost 95% appear once; the ten largest clones hold about 0.6%. The TCR comes from a man older than 75 with head and neck cancer. Sequenced input: PBMCs. The rearrangement joins TRBV6-5 to TRBJ1-5, with TRBD1 identical over 7 bases. CDR3 nucleotide sequence: TGTGCCAGCAGGGGGGACAGCTTATATCAGCCCCAGCATTTT. Translation gives CASRGDSLYQPQHF.